Listed here are 26 T cell receptor beta chains from one sample, sequenced in a study of tumor and adjacent non-tumor tissue in lung cancer. No cell sorting was done before RNA was extracted from the tissue. This non-tumor lung sample came from over 3 cm beyond the tumor edge. A modified ARM-PCR protocol with three rounds of nested PCR amplified TCRbeta. TCRdb independently ran MiXCR on the multiplex PCR reads; one entry per CDR3 protein. This table has approximately 120,000 distinct CDR3 sequences, about 64% appearing once. The material sequenced was distant non-tumor lung tissue. These receptors originate from a man in his sixties with non-small cell lung cancer.

The chain carries TRBV20-1 and TRBJ1-1; D is undetermined. This CDR3 is built from 12 residues. V was clipped by 4 bases and J by 6 bases, with 12 bases between them. From germline, CDR1 is DFQATT and CDR2 SNEGSKA (reference sequence). CDR3 residues: CSANVRVPEAFF. The CDR3 region has the DNA TGCAGTGCTAATGTGAGGGTTCCTGAAGCTTTCTTT.

In its sample, this clonotype ranks as medium-sized. The CDR3 loop reads CASSRTIGGALGTEAFF. The CDR3 coding sequence is TGTGCCAGCAGCCGAACCATTGGGGGGGCTTTGGGCACTGAAGCTTTCTTT. The chain recombines TRBV6-5 with TRBJ1-1; perhaps TRBD1 as D (6 bases). This CDR3 spans 17 amino acids. The V and J ends lost 6 bases and 4 bases respectively, with 24 bases between them. Germline V gene data show CDR1 as MNHEY and CDR2 as SVGAGI.

This clonotype was picked up many times. The chain has TRBV10-2 and TRBJ2-7; D may be TRBD2 (5 bases). Trimming pared 10 bases from V and 7 bases from J, leaving 20 bases between. The CDR3 runs to 13 residues. Germline CDR1 is WSHSY and CDR2 is SAAADI. The CDR3: CATGLSAPGEQYF. CDR3 nucleotide sequence: TGCGCCACCGGACTCTCAGCCCCTGGGGAGCAGTACTTC.

About this clonotype: A read error may account for a junction end that differs from germline. The V call is TRBV5-6, the J call TRBJ2-7, with a weak D call TRBD2 (7 bases). The CDR3 totals 16 residues. Germline lookup yields CDR1 SGHDT and CDR2 YYEEEE. CDR3 amino acids: CTSSWSSGTGGYEQYF. The DNA of the CDR3 is TGTACCAGCAGCTGGAGCTCAGGGACGGGGGGCTACGAGCAGTATTTC.

This clonotype came up once. A much larger clone is a single base away; this may be a read error. J is TRBJ2-5 and V is TRBV20-1; possibly TRBD2 for D (6 bases). Germline assignment: CDR1 DFQATT and CDR2 SNEGSKA (reference sequence). The CDR3 runs to 12 residues. Trimming cost V 6 bases and J 4 bases, with 12 bases left between them. CDR3 nucleotide sequence: TGCAGTGCGTACACCGGGGGAGAGACCCAGTACTTC. It translates to CSAYTGGETQYF.

Concerning this clonotype itself: A much larger clone is a single base away; this may be a read error. The chain uses TRBV28 and TRBJ2-3; D may match TRBD1 or TRBD2 (6 bases each). The V gene lost 4 bases and the J gene lost 0 bases, with 23 bases spanning the gap. The CDR3 covers 19 residues. Germline lookup yields CDR1 MDHEN and CDR2 SYDVKM. CDR3 bases: TGTGCCAGCAGTTCCAAGCTAGGGGGAGGCCCTACTAGCACAGATACGCAGTATTTT. Translating it yields CASSSKLGGGPTSTDTQYF.

Of note for this clonotype: This clone may be a read error of a much larger clone one base away. J is TRBJ2-1 and V is TRBV5-5; D call uncertain. The CDR3 consists of 15 residues. Trimming removed 0 bases from V and 8 bases from J, with 15 bases in between. Germline V gives CDR1 SGHKS, CDR2 YYEKEE (reference sequence). The CDR3 DNA sequence: TGTGCCAGCAGCTTGGGAGGCGTGGGGTACGATGAGCAGTTCTTC. As protein: CASSLGGVGYDEQFF.

This clonotype occurred a few times. This sequence may be a read error, since a much larger clone differs from it by one base. V gene TRBV4-1 combines with J gene TRBJ1-6; D is ambiguous. The CDR3 sequence is 15 residues long. The V gene's germline CDR1 is MGHRA and CDR2 YSYEKL. The CDR3 sequence: CTSSQVNKESSPLHF. The CDR3 coding sequence is TGCACCAGCAGCCAAGTTAACAAGGAGAGTTCACCCCTCCACTTT.

For this clonotype: A single base separates this from a much larger clone, so it may be a read error. The genes are TRBV5-5 and TRBJ2-5; no reliable D call. This CDR3 spans 12 amino acids. Germline V gene sequence: CDR1 SGHKS, CDR2 YYEKEE (reference sequence). V lost 2 bases and J lost 14, with 16 bases in between. CDR3 protein: CASSFPSETSYF. As DNA, the CDR3 is TGTGCCAGCAGCTTCCCGTCGGAGACCTCTTACTTC.

At least ten counts were recorded for this clonotype. The chain is built from TRBV4-1 and TRBJ2-1; tentative D call: TRBD2 (5 bases). Trimming stripped 0 bases from V and 8 bases from J, with 17 bases between. The CDR3 has 16 amino acids. CDR1 MGHRA and CDR2 YSYEKL come from the germline V gene. CDR3 sequence (DNA): TGCGCCAGCAGCCAAGATGGGCGGGTTTATACGGATGAGCAGTTCTTC. Protein sequence: CASSQDGRVYTDEQFF.

Turning to this clonotype: A much larger clone is a single base away; this may be a read error. The V and J genes are TRBV5-4 and TRBJ1-5, with TRBD1 identical over 8 bases. The CDR3 is made up of 15 amino acids. Germline V lookup: CDR1 SGHNT, CDR2 YYREEE (reference sequence). V dropped 4 bases and J dropped 3; count of bases not matched to a gene: 6. CDR3 amino acids: CASSKGTGNNQPQHF. CDR3 bases: TGTGCCAGCAGCAAAGGGACAGGCAACAATCAGCCCCAGCATTTT. The full variable domain, rest sourced from reference TRBV5-4 and TRBJ1-5, is ETGVTQSPTHLIKTRGQQVTLRCSSQSGHNTVSWYQQALGQGPQFIFQYYREEENGRGNFPPRFSGLQFPNYSSELNVNALELDDSALYLCASSKGTGNNQPQHFGDGTRLSIL.

In this sample, this clonotype turned up a few times. V usage is TRBV6-2 or TRBV6-3 and J usage is TRBJ2-7, with D maybe TRBD2 (6 bases). The CDR3 covers 14 residues. V gave up 6 bases and J gave up 6 bases, with 18 bases separating them. CDR1 and CDR2 from the germline V gene are MNHEY and SVGEGT. This CDR3 is CASSTSRSLTEQYF. CDR3 nucleotide sequence: TGTGCCAGCAGCACTAGCAGGAGTCTTACCGAGCAGTACTTC.

Turning to this clonotype: Just one base apart from a much larger clone, this may be a read error. This chain joins TRBV5-1 and TRBJ2-3; 7 nucleotides line up with TRBD1. Germline-derived CDR1 and CDR2 are SGHRS and YFSETQ. This CDR3 has 17 residues. In DNA, the CDR3 is TGCGCCGGCAGCTTGGACGTCGGGACAGTTAGCACAGATACGCAGTATTTT. It yields the protein CAGSLDVGTVSTDTQYF. Full variable domain (outside the CDR3, taken from reference TRBV5-1 and TRBJ2-3): KAGVTQTPRYLIKTRGQQVTLSCSPISGHRSVSWYQQTPGQGLQFLFEYFSETQRNKGNFPGRFSGRQFSNSRSEMNVSTLELGDSALYLCAGSLDVGTVSTDTQYFGPGTRLTVL.

As for this clonotype: The junction and the germline gene differ at one end; a read error may be behind it. The rearrangement uses TRBV6-2 or TRBV6-3 and TRBJ1-1; D call uncertain. The CDR3 length is 15 residues. CDR1 and CDR2 from the germline V gene are MNHEY and SVGEGT. CDR3 bases: TGTGCCATCAGGCCCGCACACCGAATGAACACTGAGGCTTTCTTT. Its protein is CAIRPAHRMNTEAFF.

This clonotype was seen more than once but under ten times. V is TRBV2 and J is TRBJ2-7, with D possibly called TRBD1 or TRBD2 (6 bases each). The V end was cut by 1 base, the J end by 4 bases, with 11 bases between. The CDR3 has 14 amino acids. CDR1 is SNHLY, CDR2 FYNNEI, per germline. As DNA, the CDR3 is TGTGCCAGCAGTGAAGGGGGGGCGATTTACGAGCAGTACTTC. As protein: CASSEGGAIYEQYF.

About this clonotype itself: The CDR3 ends on some other residue instead of the conserved phenylalanine or tryptophan, so this is likely a read error. The rearrangement links TRBV29-1 to TRBJ2-7; 8 nucleotides line up with TRBD1. With 7 bases clipped from V and 4 bases from J, the junction kept 3 bases outside the gene matches. Germline V gene sequence: CDR1 SQVTM, CDR2 ANQGSEA. The CDR3 runs to 11 residues. The CDR3 DNA reads TGCAGCGGTGGGGACAGGTACGAGCAGTACCTT. This sequence encodes CSGGDRYEQYL.

As regards this clonotype: Sequence at one end of the junction differs from germline and may be a read error. The CDR3 sequence is CASSSLIGTATDTQYF. The CDR3 DNA is TGTGCCAGCAGTTCTCTAATCGGGACCGCAACAGATACGCAGTATTTC. This rearrangement joins TRBV25-1 to TRBJ2-3, with D perhaps assigned TRBD1 or TRBD2 (5 bases each). The CDR3 contains 16 residues. Germline V lookup: CDR1 MGHDK, CDR2 SYGVNS.

The CDR3 bases are TGCGCCAGCAGCCAAGGAGGAGGTGGACAGTCCCAGCATTTT. Amino acids: CASSQGGGGQSQHF. The chain employs TRBV4-1 and TRBJ1-5; maybe TRBD1 (6 bases). There are 14 residues in the CDR3. CDR1 and CDR2 (germline): MGHRA, YSYEKL. Trimming took 1 base from V and 11 from J, leaving 15 bases between them.

The chain recombines TRBV13 with TRBJ2-3; no reliable D call. Germline CDR1 and CDR2: PRHDT and FYEKMQ (reference sequence). CDR3 size: 14 residues. V lost 3 bases to trimming and J lost 2 bases, with 9 bases between them. The CDR3 region is CASSFELNTDTQYF. Written as DNA, the CDR3 is TGTGCCAGCAGCTTTGAGCTTAACACAGATACGCAGTATTTT.

Note on this clonotype: This is likely a read error, given that the CDR3 carries no conserved phenylalanine or tryptophan at its end. This chain joins TRBV11-2 and TRBJ2-5; D is uncertain. The germline V gene has CDR1 SGHAT and CDR2 FQNNGV. Trimming pared 7 bases from V and 1 base from J, leaving 10 bases between. The CDR3 covers 13 residues. The DNA for the CDR3 is TGTGCCAGCAACCCATCCCTCCAAGAGACCCAGTACTTA. It yields the protein CASNPSLQETQYL.

As regards this clonotype: The junction departs from germline at one end; a sequencing error may be responsible. This chain joins TRBV20-1 and TRBJ1-2; the match to TRBD1 covers 9 bases. The CDR3 is made up of 14 amino acids. The germline V gene has CDR1 DFQATT and CDR2 SNEGSKA (reference sequence). The CDR3 region is CSAEDRGRVYGYTF. In DNA form, the CDR3 reads TGCAGTGCTGAAGACAGGGGGAGGGTCTATGGCTACACTTTC.

At least ten counts were recorded for this clonotype. The gene calls are TRBV5-4 and TRBJ1-5; 9 nucleotides match TRBD1. Germline CDR1 and CDR2: SGHNT and YYREEE (reference sequence). The V gene end was trimmed by 4 bases and the J gene end by 7 bases; junction bases not matched to a gene: 3. This CDR3 has 13 amino acids. The CDR3 sequence is CASSPDRGQPQHF. Here the CDR3 DNA reads TGTGCCAGCAGCCCAGACAGGGGGCAGCCCCAGCATTTT.

This clonotype occurred a few times. The rearrangement joins TRBV6-4 to TRBJ2-1, with 9 positions matching TRBD2. This CDR3 is built from 14 residues. The J segment lost 7 bases and the V segment lost 4 bases, leaving 5 bases of the junction unmatched. Germline CDR1 is MRHNA and CDR2 is SNTAGT. In DNA, the CDR3 is TGTGCCAGCAGTGGTAGCGGGAGAAGAAATGAGCAGTTCTTC. Protein: CASSGSGRRNEQFF.

Ten or more counts support this clonotype. The V and J genes are TRBV29-1 and TRBJ1-2, with TRBD1 matching over 7 bases. From germline, CDR1 is SQVTM and CDR2 ANQGSEA. Unmatched junction bases numbered 5, after V lost 5 bases and J lost 8 bases. This CDR3 region has 11 residues. The CDR3 DNA is TGCAGCGTTTACAGGGGTGGAGGCTACACCTTC. Its protein product is CSVYRGGGYTF.

On this clonotype: The DNA is left out, because the CDR3 cannot be placed on it with certainty; the CDR3 is given as TCRdb lists it. The chain joins TRBV12-3 or TRBV12-4 to TRBJ1-2; the table names TRBD1, a call not compared with the DNA. The CDR3 totals 12 residues, both ends included. The CDR3 loop reads CASSFFGQAPQF.

The CDR3 bases are TGTGCCAGTAGCAGTCGAGCGGGAGACGGAGAGACCCAGTACTTC. Translated, it gives CASSSRAGDGETQYF. The chain carries TRBV4-2 and TRBJ2-5; 8 bases map to TRBD2. CDR1 LGHNA and CDR2 YNFKEQ come from the germline V gene. The CDR3 is 15 residues long. Unmatched junction bases numbered 13, after V lost 9 bases and J lost 4 bases.